What follows are 18 T cell receptor beta chains derived from one specimen sequenced in a study of radiation and T cells in renal cell carcinoma. Time point meaning: baseline pretreatment blood. Treatment denoted: 15 Gy SBRT to primary tumor, nephrectomy 4 weeks later. Profiled with immunoSEQ multiplex PCR; TCRdb holds only in-frame clones, not every one. The sample includes 70,000 to 100,000 clones, 82% of them seen just once. The sample was blood, taken from a patient whose treatment included radiotherapy and nephrectomy. All receptors derive from a man between 60 and 75 years old with renal cell carcinoma.

This chain links TRBV7-9 with TRBJ2-1; 10 bases match TRBD2. The CDR3 sequence is 15 residues long. Germline CDR1 is SEHNR and CDR2 is FQNEAQ (reference sequence). The J segment lost 5 bases and the V segment lost 5 bases, leaving 6 bases of the junction unmatched. This chain's CDR3 is CASSQGGLADNEQFF. In DNA form, the CDR3 reads TGTGCCAGCAGCCAGGGAGGACTAGCGGACAATGAGCAGTTCTTC.

The rearrangement joins TRBV27 to TRBJ2-1; maybe TRBD1 (5 bases). CDR3 size: 17 residues. Trimming pared 6 bases from V and 4 bases from J, leaving 22 bases between. The germline V gene has CDR1 MNHEY and CDR2 SMNVEV (reference sequence). In DNA, the CDR3 is TGTGCCAGCAGGTCTATGGGGCAGGGCCCCCTATACAATGAGCAGTTCTTC. This gives the protein CASRSMGQGPLYNEQFF.

The chain is built from TRBV28 and TRBJ2-7; 8 positions match TRBD1. The junction had 16 bases not matched to a gene; V was cut back by 6 bases and J by 3 bases. The germline V gene encodes CDR1 MDHEN and CDR2 SYDVKM. The CDR3 sequence is 17 residues long. CDR3 loop: CASSRPLPGQDYYEQYF. The CDR3, as DNA: TGTGCCAGCAGCCGCCCCCTCCCGGGACAGGATTACTACGAGCAGTACTTC.

The genes are TRBV9 and TRBJ2-7; 12 positions match TRBD1. Trimming took 4 bases from V and 0 from J; bases not matched to a gene: 2. The CDR3 spans 15 residues. Germline assignment: CDR1 SGDLS and CDR2 YYNGEE. CDR3 amino acids: CASSLGQGASYEQYF. The CDR3 nucleotides read TGTGCCAGCAGCCTGGGACAGGGGGCCTCCTACGAGCAGTACTTC.

The chain combines TRBV7-2 with TRBJ1-1, with D perhaps matching TRBD1 (6 bases). The CDR3 length is 16 residues. CDR1 SGHTA and CDR2 FQGNSA come from the germline V gene. The germline V and J ends were trimmed by 4 bases and 6 bases, with 21 bases remaining between them. CDR3 sequence (DNA): TGTGCCAGCAGCTCCGACGTACAGGGATGGACCGCTGAAGCTTTCTTT. Translated, it gives CASSSDVQGWTAEAFF. The complete variable domain, with remaining parts taken from reference TRBV7-2 and TRBJ1-1, reads GAGVSQSPSNKVTEKGKDVELRCDPISGHTALYWYRQSLGQGLEFLIYFQGNSAPDKSGLPSDRFSAERTGGSVSTLTIQRTQQEDSAVYLCASSSDVQGWTAEAFFGQGTRLTVV.

The chain combines TRBV7-9 with TRBJ2-7; 7 bases fit TRBD1. Germline assignment: CDR1 SEHNR and CDR2 FQNEAQ (reference sequence). The CDR3 contains 15 residues. The V segment lost 6 bases and the J segment 4 bases; nucleotides outside the gene matches: 12. CDR3 protein: CASRPGQAGNYEQYF. Here the CDR3 DNA reads TGTGCCAGCAGGCCCGGACAGGCCGGTAATTACGAGCAGTACTTC.

The chain carries TRBV7-6 and TRBJ1-4, with D possibly TRBD1 on 6 matching bases. Germline values: CDR1 SGHVS, CDR2 FNYEAQ. The CDR3 is 14 residues long. Deletions cut 0 bases from V and 5 bases from J, with 7 bases between. CDR3 in DNA: TGTGCCAGCAGCTTAGCCGGGGGCAATGAAAAACTGTTTTTT. This gives the protein CASSLAGGNEKLFF.

The V call is TRBV7-9, the J call TRBJ1-1; no firm D call. The CDR3 has 15 amino acids. CDR1 and CDR2 (germline): SEHNR, FQNEAQ (reference sequence). The V and J ends lost 1 base and 2 bases respectively, with 11 bases between them. The CDR3 reads CASSLVLEGNTEAFF. The CDR3 nucleotides are TGTGCCAGCAGCTTAGTCTTGGAGGGAAACACTGAAGCTTTCTTT.

V gene TRBV11-2 combines with J gene TRBJ1-1; tentatively, D is TRBD1 (5 bases). This CDR3 comprises 14 residues. In germline, CDR1 is SGHAT, CDR2 FQNNGV. Trimming shortened V by 3 bases and J by 3 bases, and 11 bases separated the two germline ends. Here the CDR3 DNA reads TGTGCCAGCAGCTTGAGAGGGGCACACACTGAAGCTTTCTTT. As protein: CASSLRGAHTEAFF.

The chain is built from TRBV29-1 and TRBJ1-1, with 8 bases aligning to TRBD1. The germline V gene encodes CDR1 SQVTM and CDR2 ANQGSEA. The CDR3 loop spans 14 amino acids. J gave up 0 bases and V 4 bases, and 4 bases lay outside the gene matches. The CDR3 protein is CSVVSTGVNTEAFF. The CDR3 nucleotides read TGCAGCGTTGTTTCGACAGGGGTGAACACTGAAGCTTTCTTT.

The chain joins TRBV6-6 to TRBJ1-1, with a weak D call TRBD1 (6 bases). The V gene lost 7 bases and the J gene lost 5 bases, with 14 bases spanning the gap. The CDR3 has 13 amino acids. The germline gives CDR1 MNHNY, CDR2 SVGAGI (reference sequence). For the CDR3, the DNA is TGTGCCAGCACCTTAGAGGGGGGAACTGAAGCTTTCTTT. It translates to CASTLEGGTEAFF.

This chain links TRBV19 with TRBJ2-2; a weak D match, TRBD1 (5 bases). From germline, CDR1 is LNHDA and CDR2 SQIVND (reference sequence). The CDR3 sequence is 12 residues long. V lost 7 bases and J 6 bases, leaving 9 bases between the germline ends. The CDR3 DNA follows: TGTGCCAGTAATTTCAGGGCCGGGGAGCTGTTTTTT. Amino acid sequence: CASNFRAGELFF.

The rearrangement links TRBV6-6 to TRBJ2-1, with 8 positions matching TRBD2. Germline V gives CDR1 MNHNY, CDR2 SVGAGI (reference sequence). The V and J ends lost 2 bases and 2 bases, in that order; junction bases with no gene match: 5. The length of the CDR3 is 16 residues. The CDR3 bases are TGTGCCAGCAGTTACCGGGGGGGACTTGCCTACAATGAGCAGTTCTTC. Encoded protein: CASSYRGGLAYNEQFF.

The CDR3 DNA reads as TGTGCCAGCAGCTTAAATGTTAACTATGGCTACACCTTC. It codes for CASSLNVNYGYTF. The genes are TRBV13 and TRBJ1-2; D is unclear. The V gene's germline CDR1 is PRHDT and CDR2 FYEKMQ (reference sequence). V lost 2 bases, J lost 1 base, and 5 bases lay in between. The CDR3 runs 13 residues.

The chain employs TRBV28 and TRBJ2-7, with a tentative D call TRBD1 (8 bases). Trimming took off 9 bases at V and 3 bases at J, with 18 bases between the two ends. This CDR3 is built from 14 residues. Germline V gives CDR1 MDHEN, CDR2 SYDVKM. The CDR3 DNA reads TGTGCCAGTGAAAACAGGGGGGGGTTCTACGAGCAGTACTTC. This gives the protein CASENRGGFYEQYF.

J is TRBJ1-1 and V is TRBV6-6, with D tentatively TRBD1 (6 bases). V shed 7 bases and J shed 1 base, with 10 bases lying between them. The CDR3 spans 13 residues. Germline values: CDR1 MNHNY, CDR2 SVGAGI (reference sequence). The CDR3 here is CASTRTANTEAFF. CDR3 DNA sequence: TGTGCCAGCACCAGGACAGCGAACACTGAAGCTTTCTTT.

This CDR3 reads CASSLAGAGETQYF. The CDR3, as DNA: TGTGCCAGCAGCTTGGCGGGAGCTGGAGAGACCCAGTACTTC. The rearrangement uses TRBV5-4 and TRBJ2-5, with D possibly matching TRBD2 (6 bases). This CDR3 is 14 amino acids long. Looked up from germline, CDR1 is SGHNT and CDR2 is YYREEE (reference sequence). Trimming shortened V by 0 bases and J by 4 bases, and 10 bases separated the two germline ends.

This clone occurred a few times. The V call is TRBV19, the J call TRBJ1-5, with D tentatively TRBD1 (5 bases). CDR1 and CDR2 from the germline V gene are LNHDA and SQIVND (reference sequence). Trimming shortened V by 10 bases and J by 7 bases, and 11 bases separated the two germline ends. The CDR3 has 11 residues. The CDR3 is CATPRVQPQHF. CDR3 nucleotides: TGTGCCACGCCCAGGGTCCAGCCCCAGCATTTT.